What follows describes a single T cell receptor beta chain. Its antigen is not identified. The sample belongs to a study of CD8 T cells in Susac syndrome. Findings of the study overall: It was acknowledged in the study that its TCR sequencing and HLA analysis involved a relatively small number of individuals.

Roughly 0.45 to 1 ug RNA was reverse transcribed with random hexamers. TCRdb reprocessed the immunoSEQ multiplex PCR reads with MiXCR, giving one entry per CDR3 protein. The table lists about 50,000 distinct CDR3 sequences, 93% of them singletons. Sequencing used CD8+ T cells from PBMCs. The clonotype comes from a human donor with multiple sclerosis.

The CDR3 loop is CASSLQQEWETQYF. The CDR3 bases are TGTGCCAGCAGCCTACAACAGGAGTGGGAGACCCAGTACTTC. The J gene is TRBJ2-5, the V gene TRBV7-9; a possible D gene is TRBD1 (5 bases). V shed 5 bases and J shed 5 bases, with 15 bases lying between them. Per the germline V gene, CDR1 is SEHNR and CDR2 is FQNEAQ (reference sequence). This CDR3 region has 14 residues.